This paragraph reports one TCR beta chain. Other DNA sequences in the sample encode the same CDR3. The sample belongs to a study of blood T cell repertoires in COVID-19. Background on the study: T cells, B-cell-depleted T cells, or PBMCs supplied cDNA or gDNA.

How the authors handled the data: The authors estimated nucleated cell counts from reference gene primer amplification. Profiling relied on immunoSEQ multiplex PCR, and the TCRdb table lists in-frame clones only, not all of them. D and trimming come from the DNA, and the V and J calls and clone size come from that table. The sample yields about 200,000 clones, approximately 90% seen once. Sequencing was carried out using peripheral blood. The sequence came from a man aged 55 to 70 who had recovered from COVID-19.

As DNA, the CDR3 is TGCGCCAGCAGCTTGGCCGGGGGGAACACTGAAGCTTTCTTT. Protein sequence: CASSLAGGNTEAFF. The genes are TRBV5-1 and TRBJ1-1; D may be TRBD1 (5 bases). Per the germline V gene, CDR1 is SGHRS and CDR2 is YFSETQ. The germline V and J ends were trimmed by 0 bases and 1 base, with 7 bases remaining between them. The CDR3 is made up of 14 amino acids.